Each of the 18 T cell receptor beta chains below was sequenced from the same sample in a study of cytomegalovirus exposure and HLA in healthy donors. Use of 60 Vbeta and 13 Jbeta primers characterized the PCR. The table came from immunoSEQ multiplex PCR; TCRdb's copy has only in-frame clones and leaves some out. Of some 170,000 clones in the sample, about 80% are singletons; the top ten hold about 4.5%. Sequenced sample: PBMCs. These receptors were taken from a young man in good health and CMV-seronegative.

The J gene is TRBJ1-1, the V gene TRBV30; no reliable D call. The V gene's germline CDR1 is GTSNPN and CDR2 SVGIG (reference sequence). Between the trimmed V and J ends, which lost 3 bases and 5 bases, there was a span of 4 bases. The CDR3 sequence is 10 residues long. CDR3 in DNA: TGTGCCTGGAGCAATACTGAAGCTTTCTTT. The encoded protein is CAWSNTEAFF.

The chain combines TRBV11-3 with TRBJ2-1; 7 nucleotides line up with TRBD2. The germline V gene encodes CDR1 SGHNT and CDR2 YENEEA. This CDR3 has 14 amino acids. V dropped 5 bases and J dropped 8; count of bases not matched to a gene: 9. This CDR3 is CASSPGGGPHEQFF. The CDR3 DNA follows: TGTGCCAGCAGCCCCGGGGGAGGGCCACATGAGCAGTTCTTC.

A few counts support this clone. The chain carries TRBV5-1 and TRBJ2-1; the match to TRBD2 covers 8 bases. With 6 bases clipped from V and 12 bases from J, the junction kept 5 bases outside the gene matches. Germline CDR1 and CDR2: SGHRS and YFSETQ. CDR3 size: 11 residues. The CDR3 is CASTSGSSQFF. In DNA, the CDR3 is TGCGCCAGCACGAGCGGGAGCTCGCAGTTCTTC.

The rearrangement joins TRBV10-3 to TRBJ1-6; 9 bases are a match to TRBD1. Germline V gene sequence: CDR1 ENHRY, CDR2 SYGVKD. V lost 0 bases, J lost 7 bases, and 7 bases stayed unmatched. The CDR3 covers 17 residues. CDR3 nucleotides: TGTGCCATCAGTGAGTCAGTATCGGACAGGGGAAATTCACCCCTCCACTTT. The encoded protein is CAISESVSDRGNSPLHF.

The chain joins TRBV5-1 to TRBJ1-5; possible D gene TRBD1, 6 bases. There are 14 residues in the CDR3. Germline CDR1 reads SGHRS; CDR2 reads YFSETQ. Trimming took off 4 bases at V and 6 bases at J, with 14 bases between the two ends. The CDR3 bases are TGCGCCAGCAGCGCCACTCAGGGGAGTCAGCCCCAGCATTTT. It is translated as CASSATQGSQPQHF.

The gene calls are TRBV29-1 and TRBJ2-2; D is uncertain. The CDR3 length is 16 residues. Trimming took 0 bases from V and 2 from J, leaving 13 bases between them. Germline assignment: CDR1 SQVTM and CDR2 ANQGSEA. The CDR3 spells CSVEDLAKSNTGELFF. DNA of the CDR3: TGCAGCGTTGAAGATCTTGCCAAAAGCAACACCGGGGAGCTGTTTTTT.

The chain employs TRBV6-5 and TRBJ1-3, with TRBD1 matching 8 bases. The CDR3 length is 14 residues. The trim removed 5 bases at V and 4 bases at J, leaving 4 bases unmatched. CDR1 and CDR2 from the germline V gene are MNHEY and SVGAGI. The CDR3, as DNA: TGTGCCAGCAGTATTGGACAGGGCGGAAACACCATATATTTT. It encodes CASSIGQGGNTIYF.

The chain joins TRBV4-3 to TRBJ1-2, with 9 positions matching TRBD1. Germline V CDR1 and CDR2: LGHNA, YSLEER. The CDR3 sequence is 14 residues long. The junction had 4 bases not matched to a gene; V was cut back by 4 bases and J by 4 bases. The CDR3 is CASSPTTGGYGYTF. CDR3 nucleotides: TGCGCCAGCAGCCCTACGACAGGGGGCTATGGCTACACCTTC.

The J gene is TRBJ2-7, the V gene TRBV18; D possibly corresponds to TRBD1 (6 bases). The V and J ends lost 3 bases and 2 bases respectively, with 14 bases between them. This CDR3 has 15 amino acids. Germline V gene data show CDR1 as KGHSH and CDR2 as LQKENI. CDR3 sequence: CASSPPSTGTYEQYF. The CDR3 DNA reads as TGTGCCAGCTCACCCCCCTCGACAGGCACCTACGAGCAGTACTTC.

The V gene is TRBV7-6, the J gene TRBJ2-1; 11 bases align to TRBD2. Per the germline V gene, CDR1 is SGHVS and CDR2 is FNYEAQ. CDR3 length equals 18 residues. J was trimmed by 0 bases and V by 2 bases; bases with no gene match: 6. CDR3: CASSLPSGTSGSYNEQFF. In DNA form, the CDR3 reads TGTGCCAGCAGCTTACCCTCCGGGACTAGCGGCTCCTACAATGAGCAGTTCTTC.

A few counts support this clone. This rearrangement joins TRBV30 to TRBJ2-5; TRBD1 might be the D (6 bases). Germline CDR1 and CDR2: GTSNPN and SVGIG (reference sequence). The CDR3 has 12 amino acids. Between the trimmed V and J ends, which lost 3 bases and 5 bases, there was a span of 10 bases. Written as DNA, the CDR3 is TGTGCCTGGAGAGGGGGTTACGAGACCCAGTACTTC. Protein product: CAWRGGYETQYF.

The CDR3 region has the DNA TGTGCCAGCAGTTTAGGGTTACGGGCAACTAATGAAAAACTGTTTTTT. It encodes CASSLGLRATNEKLFF. The V and J genes are TRBV28 and TRBJ1-4; no definite D call. Trimming pared 2 bases from V and 0 bases from J, leaving 10 bases between. Germline-derived CDR1 and CDR2 are MDHEN and SYDVKM. The CDR3 length is 16 residues. Looking up the rest from reference TRBV28 and TRBJ1-4 gives the full variable domain: DVKVTQSSRYLVKRTGEKVFLECVQDMDHENMFWYRQDPGLGLRLIYFSYDVKMKEKGDIPEGYSVSREKKERFSLILESASTNQTSMYLCASSLGLRATNEKLFFGSGTQLSVL.

This clone was seen a few times. The chain is built from TRBV28 and TRBJ1-2; TRBD1 matches at 8 bases. Germline CDR1 reads MDHEN; CDR2 reads SYDVKM. The CDR3 is 18 amino acids. With V trimmed by 4 bases and J by 7 bases, 20 bases remained unmatched. CDR3 sequence: CASSSHYTTTGGRAGYTF. The CDR3 DNA reads TGTGCCAGCAGTTCCCACTACACTACAACAGGGGGGAGAGCTGGCTACACCTTC.

A remark on this clone: An end of the junction differs from the germline gene, which may be a read error. This rearrangement joins TRBV9 to TRBJ1-5; D is unresolved. Looked up from germline, CDR1 is SGDLS and CDR2 is YYNGEE. The CDR3 contains 14 residues. The DNA for the CDR3 is TGTGCCAGCAGCGCCACTGAGGGCAAGCAGCCCCAGCATTTT. Its protein is CASSATEGKQPQHF.

This clone has only a few counts. The V and J genes are TRBV6-5 and TRBJ1-5, with TRBD1 matching over 10 bases. Germline loops: CDR1 MNHEY, CDR2 SVGAGI. V gave up 7 bases and J gave up 11 bases; unmatched junction bases: 14. This CDR3 region has 15 residues. The CDR3 bases are TGTGCCAGCATTTCCGGGACAGGGGCCACCTTGGCCCAGCATTTT. It specifies CASISGTGATLAQHF.

The chain couples TRBV25-1 to TRBJ2-1, with D maybe TRBD2 (5 bases). The CDR3 is 15 amino acids. Germline loops: CDR1 MGHDK, CDR2 SYGVNS. V lost 7 bases, J lost 9 bases, and 22 bases lay in between. DNA of the CDR3: TGTGCCAGCACTAAATACCCCCTACCGGCGGGTGAGCAGTTCTTC. Amino acids: CASTKYPLPAGEQFF.

As regards this clone: Mismatch with germline at one junction end may stem from a read error. The chain employs TRBV2 and TRBJ2-1; 8 bases are shared with TRBD2. CDR1 and CDR2 from the germline V gene are SNHLY and FYNNEI. This CDR3 has 18 amino acids. In DNA form, the CDR3 reads TGTGCCAGCAGTGGGAGAAGCGAGCGGGAGAGCTCCCACAATGAGCAGTTCTTC. Protein sequence: CASSGRSERESSHNEQFF.

The chain joins TRBV28 to TRBJ2-7; a weak D match, TRBD1 (5 bases). Trimming took 3 bases from V and 2 from J, leaving 14 bases between them. The CDR3 has 15 residues. Germline V gene data show CDR1 as MDHEN and CDR2 as SYDVKM. CDR3 sequence reads: CASSLGMWGAYEQYF. The CDR3 nucleotides read TGTGCCAGCAGTTTGGGTATGTGGGGCGCCTACGAGCAGTACTTC. Using reference TRBV28 and TRBJ2-7 for the parts outside the CDR3, the full variable domain is DVKVTQSSRYLVKRTGEKVFLECVQDMDHENMFWYRQDPGLGLRLIYFSYDVKMKEKGDIPEGYSVSREKKERFSLILESASTNQTSMYLCASSLGMWGAYEQYFGPGTRLTVT.